This T cell receptor beta chain was retrieved from a study of shared T cell receptors in the human thymus. Sequenced by immunoSEQ multiplex PCR; TCRdb stores in-frame clones only, minus some. In the table there are almost 550,000 clones, 75% to 85% of which are singletons. The V gene's germline CDR1 is SGHVS and CDR2 FNYEAQ. The CDR3 spans 15 residues. Trimming removed 4 bases from V and 4 bases from J, with 16 bases in between. This sample also belongs to another study, concerning human thymus T cells. From that study: All donors were healthy Finnish infants who were undergoing corrective surgery to treat congenital heart defects. Thymic resections from corrective heart surgery supplied the tissue. Gene usage for V and J segments appeared biased in thymic and blood repertoires. Unrelated people showed highly overlapping thymic repertoires, related research reported.

The TCR sequence derives from a boy less than two years old with a congenital heart defect. The sample consisted of thymocytes. The chain uses TRBV7-6 and TRBJ2-5, with D perhaps matching TRBD1 (6 bases). The CDR3 nucleotides read TGTGCCAGCAGCTCAGCAGGGGTGCCGGGAGAGACCCAGTACTTC. This encodes CASSSAGVPGETQYF.